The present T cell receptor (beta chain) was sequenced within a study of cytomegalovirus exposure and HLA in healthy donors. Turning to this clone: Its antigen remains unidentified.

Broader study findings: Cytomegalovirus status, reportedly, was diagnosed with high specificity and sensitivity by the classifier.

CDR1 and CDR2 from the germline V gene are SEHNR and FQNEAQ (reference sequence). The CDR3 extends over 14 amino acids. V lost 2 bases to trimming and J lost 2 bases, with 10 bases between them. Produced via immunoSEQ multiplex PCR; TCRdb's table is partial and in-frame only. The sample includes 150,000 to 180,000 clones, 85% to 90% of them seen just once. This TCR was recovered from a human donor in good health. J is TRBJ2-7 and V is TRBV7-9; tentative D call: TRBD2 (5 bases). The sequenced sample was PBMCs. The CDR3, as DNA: TGTGCCAGCAGCTTACCTAGGGAGACCTACGAGCAGTACTTC. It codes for CASSLPRETYEQYF.